One sample yielded the 10 T cell receptor beta chains listed below, sequenced in a study of cytotoxic CD8 clonotypes in ibrutinib-treated CLL. TCRdb's copy holds only in-frame clones and misses some; the assay was immunoSEQ multiplex PCR. The sample contains around 250,000 clones, roughly 70% of which appear only once. Here the sequenced sample was PBMCs, taken after 24 months of ibrutinib treatment. The receptors were gathered from a human donor with chronic lymphocytic leukemia.

This clone was seen a handful of times. The rearrangement uses TRBV7-3 and TRBJ2-7, with 9 bases that match TRBD1. Germline CDR1 and CDR2: SGHTA and FQGTGA. V was clipped by 5 bases and J by 0 bases; unmatched bases: 2. The CDR3 has 14 residues. CDR3 in amino acids: CASSKDRGSYEQYF. DNA of the CDR3: TGTGCCAGCAGCAAGGACAGGGGCTCCTACGAGCAGTACTTC.

The chain is built from TRBV9 and TRBJ1-1; no clear D. V dropped 2 bases and J dropped 5 bases, with 10 bases sitting between them. CDR3 length: 13 residues. The V gene's germline CDR1 is SGDLS and CDR2 YYNGEE. DNA of the CDR3: TGTGCCAGCAGCGTCGGGGTCAAAACTGAAGCTTTCTTT. This sequence encodes CASSVGVKTEAFF.

V is TRBV27 and J is TRBJ2-7; 9 bases line up with TRBD2. The ends lost 2 bases at V and 4 bases at J; junction bases unmatched: 12. The V gene's germline CDR1 is MNHEY and CDR2 SMNVEV (reference sequence). CDR3 length equals 17 residues. Here the CDR3 reads CASSLGSREGRIYEQYF. DNA for the CDR3: TGTGCCAGCAGTTTAGGTTCGCGGGAGGGCCGCATTTACGAGCAGTACTTC.

The rearrangement links TRBV13 to TRBJ2-6; no clear D gene. V was clipped by 1 base and J by 3 bases, with 10 bases between them. There are 16 residues in the CDR3. Germline CDR1 PRHDT, CDR2 FYEKMQ (reference sequence). CDR3 sequence: CASSLVVTYGANVLTF. The CDR3 DNA reads TGTGCCAGCAGCTTAGTCGTAACGTATGGGGCCAACGTCCTGACTTTC.

The V and J genes are TRBV19 and TRBJ1-1; TRBD1 matches 7 bases. The CDR3 consists of 14 residues. CDR1 and CDR2 (germline): LNHDA, SQIVND (reference sequence). J gave up 2 bases and V 2 bases, and 2 bases lay outside the gene matches. The DNA of the CDR3 is TGTGCCAGTAGTATACGGGACAGAAACACTGAAGCTTTCTTT. The encoded protein is CASSIRDRNTEAFF.

This sequence joins TRBV28 and TRBJ2-3, with 8 bases aligning to TRBD2. CDR1 MDHEN and CDR2 SYDVKM come from the germline V gene. The V segment lost 6 bases and the J segment 11 bases; nucleotides outside the gene matches: 10. The CDR3 totals 13 residues. The CDR3 is CASSSTTSGGQYF. The CDR3 DNA reads TGTGCCAGCAGCTCTACAACTAGCGGAGGGCAGTATTTT. Together with reference TRBV28 and TRBJ2-3, the CDR3 gives the full variable domain: DVKVTQSSRYLVKRTGEKVFLECVQDMDHENMFWYRQDPGLGLRLIYFSYDVKMKEKGDIPEGYSVSREKKERFSLILESASTNQTSMYLCASSSTTSGGQYFGPGTRLTVL.

The CDR3 DNA reads as TGTGCCAGCAGCTTAGGACAGAACTATGGCTACACCTTC. Protein product: CASSLGQNYGYTF. The chain carries TRBV11-1 and TRBJ1-2; D is perhaps TRBD1 (5 bases). The V gene's germline CDR1 is SGHAT and CDR2 FQDESV (reference sequence). There are 13 residues in the CDR3. V lost 1 base, J lost 2 bases, and 5 bases lay in between.

This chain's CDR3 is CSATPVYGYTF. The CDR3 DNA reads TGCAGTGCCACTCCTGTTTATGGCTACACCTTC. The chain carries TRBV20-1 and TRBJ1-2; D remains unclear. V was shortened by 6 bases and J by 5 bases, with 10 bases between the two germline ends. The CDR3 is 11 residues long. Germline V gene data show CDR1 as DFQATT and CDR2 as SNEGSKA (reference sequence).

The chain uses TRBV10-3 and TRBJ2-1; D unresolved. CDR3 length equals 12 residues. Germline values: CDR1 ENHRY, CDR2 SYGVKD. Trimming cost V 6 bases and J 9 bases, with 12 bases left between them. This CDR3 is CAIRSLEIEQFF. The CDR3 DNA follows: TGTGCCATCAGATCCTTGGAAATTGAGCAGTTCTTC.

The chain carries TRBV23-1 and TRBJ2-2, with D perhaps TRBD1 or TRBD2 (7 bases each). Being an ORF, TRBV23-1 has a function that is uncertain. This CDR3 has 13 residues. V lost 4 bases, J lost 9 bases, and 12 bases lay in between. The CDR3 sequence is CASSPRGGRELFF. DNA for the CDR3: TGCGCCAGCAGTCCCAGGGGGGGCAGGGAGCTGTTTTTT.